This is a list of T cell receptor beta chains from one sample in a study of blood T cell repertoires in COVID-19. Libraries were prepared by immunoSEQ multiplex PCR; TCRdb keeps only in-frame clonotypes and omits some of them. This sample has about 400,000 clones, with approximately 86% found just once. Material: PBMCs or T cells enriched from blood (not recorded which). These receptors originate from a middle-aged woman with acute COVID-19. Each CDR3 is given with its conserved first and last residue. A D gene is named only where the DNA matches it firmly. For some rows the clone size is stated as once, few or many, or as a class when expanded; others skip it.

cdr3_length | j_call | v_call | d_call | clone_size | cdr3_nt | cdr3_aa
15 | TRBJ1-5 | TRBV27 | . | . | TGTGCCAGCAGTTCAATCAGGGGAACTCGGCAGCCCCAGCATTTT | CASSSIRGTRQPQHF
15 | TRBJ2-5 | TRBV5-1 | . | . | TGCGCCAGCAACTACCACCAGCCCTGGGAGGAGACCCAGTACTTC | CASNYHQPWEETQYF
16 | TRBJ2-1 | TRBV24-1 | . | . | TGTGCCACCAGTGATCCAGCTAGTAAGAGTTGGGATGAGCAGTTCTTC | CATSDPASKSWDEQFF
15 | TRBJ2-3 | TRBV14 | . | . | TGTGCCAGCACCAGGGGCGACTTTAGCACAGATACGCAGTATTTT | CASTRGDFSTDTQYF
15 | TRBJ1-2 | TRBV10-3 | . | . | TGTGCCATACAACCCCAGACAGGCGAGAGCTATGGCTACACCTTC | CAIQPQTGESYGYTF
13 | TRBJ1-1 | TRBV19 | . | . | TGTGCCAGTAGTATCCAGGGAAATACTGAAGCTTTCTTT | CASSIQGNTEAFF
14 | TRBJ2-7 | TRBV16 | TRBD1 | . | TGTGCCAGCAGCTTCGGACAGGGGTCCTACGAGCAGTACTTC | CASSFGQGSYEQYF
14 | TRBJ2-7 | TRBV30 | . | . | TGTGCCTGGAGTAAAAAGACAAACCCTTTCGAGCAGTACTTC | CAWSKKTNPFEQYF
16 | TRBJ2-1 | TRBV7-9 | TRBD2 | . | TGTGCCAGCAGCTTAAGAACTAGCGGGGGGATGGTTGAGCAGTTCTTC | CASSLRTSGGMVEQFF
12 | TRBJ1-2 | TRBV19 | . | few | TGTGCCAGTCTCAGGGCAGGCTATGGCTACACCTTC | CASLRAGYGYTF
15 | TRBJ1-1 | TRBV9 | . | . | TGTGCCAGCAGCGTAGATGGAGGGACCAACACTGAAGCTTTCTTT | CASSVDGGTNTEAFF
14 | TRBJ1-1 | TRBV11-2 | . | . | TGTGCCAGCAGCCCCGGGAATCTGAACACTGAAGCTTTCTTT | CASSPGNLNTEAFF
17 | TRBJ1-6 | TRBV7-2 | . | . | TGTGCCAGCAGCTTAGCGGGGGGGATTCGGGCGGGATCACCCCTCCACTTT | CASSLAGGIRAGSPLHF
16 | TRBJ2-5 | TRBV19 | TRBD2 | . | TGTGCCAGTAGTATGACTAGCGGTAACCCCCAAGAGACCCAGTACTTC | CASSMTSGNPQETQYF
17 | TRBJ1-2 | TRBV4-2 | TRBD1 | . | TGTGCCAGCAGCCAAGATATTCCTTCGGGACAGGGGTATGGCTACACCTTC | CASSQDIPSGQGYGYTF
13 | TRBJ1-2 | TRBV29-1 | TRBD1 | . | TGCAGCGCCCGACAGGGAGCTAACTATGGCTACACCTTC | CSARQGANYGYTF
14 | TRBJ1-1 | TRBV14 | . | . | TGTGCCAGCAGCCAAGAACTCGAGAACACTGAAGCTTTCTTT | CASSQELENTEAFF
15 | TRBJ2-5 | TRBV5-5 | TRBD1 | . | TGTGCCAGCAGCTTGTCCCCAACAGGGGACGAGACCCAGTACTTC | CASSLSPTGDETQYF
13 | TRBJ2-1 | TRBV2 | TRBD2 | . | TGTGCCAGCAAAGCGGGGGGTAACAATGAGCAGTTCTTC | CASKAGGNNEQFF
15 | TRBJ2-3 | TRBV6-1 | TRBD1 | . | TGTGCCAGCAGTGAAGCGGACAGGGGAACAGATACGCAGTATTTT | CASSEADRGTDTQYF
16 | TRBJ2-1 | TRBV6-5 | TRBD2 | . | TGTGCCAGCAGTTACGAAGGCGGGGGGGCCAGGGATGAGCAGTTCTTC | CASSYEGGGARDEQFF
14 | TRBJ1-3 | TRBV5-8 | . | few | TGTGCCAGCAGCTTCCATCTATCTGGAAACACCATATATTTT | CASSFHLSGNTIYF
14 | TRBJ1-2 | TRBV27 | . | . | TGTGCCAGCACCCCCGGGGGGGGGCTCGGTGGCTACACCTTC | CASTPGGGLGGYTF
15 | TRBJ2-5 | TRBV29-1 | . | . | TGCAGCGTTGAAGATCCAGGCAGGAAATCCGAGACCCAGTACTTC | CSVEDPGRKSETQYF
16 | TRBJ2-6 | TRBV24-1 | TRBD1 | . | TGTGCCACCAGTGATAGACAGGGCTCTGGGGCCAACGTCCTGACTTTC | CATSDRQGSGANVLTF
15 | TRBJ1-2 | TRBV25-1 | . | . | TGTGCCAGCAGTGGTTGGACAGCCGGGGACTATGGCTACACCTTC | CASSGWTAGDYGYTF
16 | TRBJ1-1 | TRBV19 | . | . | TGTGCCAGTAGTATGGGGAGAGACAGGAGGAACACTGAAGCTTTCTTT | CASSMGRDRRNTEAFF
16 | TRBJ2-4 | TRBV3-1/TRBV3-2 | . | . | TGTGCCAGCAGCCAGACCGGGCGGGCAGCCAAAAACATTCAGTACTTC | CASSQTGRAAKNIQYF
14 | TRBJ2-7 | TRBV7-9 | TRBD1 | . | TGTGCCAGCAGCTTCACAGGGGTCGGCTACGAGCAGTACTTC | CASSFTGVGYEQYF
13 | TRBJ1-5 | TRBV12-3/TRBV12-4 | . | . | TGTGCCAGCAGTTTAGCGGGGGGGCAGCCCCAGCATTTT | CASSLAGGQPQHF
15 | TRBJ1-3 | TRBV11-2 | . | few | TGTGCCAGCAGTACTCTCCGCCACTCTGGAAACACCATATATTTT | CASSTLRHSGNTIYF
13 | TRBJ1-2 | TRBV14 | . | few | TGTGCCAGCAGCGGACTCGTTTCTTCCGGCTACACCTTC | CASSGLVSSGYTF
12 | TRBJ1-1 | TRBV7-9 | TRBD1 | once | TGTGCCAGCAGCTTAGGAGGGGGCGGTGCGGACTTT | CASSLGGGGADF
15 | TRBJ1-3 | TRBV6-5 | TRBD1 | . | TGTGCCAGCAGGGAGGACAGGGGGCCTGGAAACACCATATATTTT | CASREDRGPGNTIYF
14 | TRBJ1-4 | TRBV7-9 | . | . | TGTGCCAGCAGCTTAGGGCAGGGGACATGGAAACTGTTTTTT | CASSLGQGTWKLFF
13 | TRBJ1-1 | TRBV6-2/TRBV6-3 | . | . | TGTGCCAGCAGTAGACAGAAGAACACTGAAGCTTTCTTT | CASSRQKNTEAFF
16 | TRBJ2-7 | TRBV19 | TRBD1 | . | TGTGCCAGTAGTATAGGTGAGACAGGGTCTGGCTACGAGCAGTACTTC | CASSIGETGSGYEQYF